These 13 T cell receptor beta chains were sequenced from one sample in a study of human T cells and chemical hapten exposure. Time point indicated: pre-sensitization, week 0. Treatment of the sample: therapeutic diphenylcyclopropenone sensitization with weekly scalp DPC. MiXCR was run by TCRdb on the RACE reads, yielding one entry per CDR3 protein. The sample records around 350,000 distinct CDR3 sequences, roughly 6% being singletons. The source was whole blood, collected in connection with sensitization to the hapten diphenylcyclopropenone (DPC). The receptor source for this set is a woman aged 18-35 years with alopecia areata. Some clones in this sample may be carry-over from other donors' samples.

This clonotype showed up just a few times. This chain connects TRBV7-2 to TRBJ2-4; 10 bases agree with TRBD1. V gave up 5 bases and J gave up 0 bases; unmatched junction bases: 7. CDR3 length equals 17 residues. CDR1 and CDR2 from the germline V gene are SGHTA and FQGNSA. CDR3 DNA sequence: TGTGCCAGCAGCAGAGACAGGGGGCGGGTAGCCAAAAACATTCAGTACTTC. The encoded protein is CASSRDRGRVAKNIQYF.

This clonotype was seen a handful of times. The chain joins TRBV9 to TRBJ2-1, with 11 positions matching TRBD2. The V and J ends lost 3 bases and 12 bases, in that order; junction bases with no gene match: 14. This CDR3 contains 16 residues. Germline values: CDR1 SGDLS, CDR2 YYNGEE. CDR3 loop: CASSGLAGRPPGAQFF. CDR3 in DNA: TGTGCCAGCAGCGGACTAGCGGGGCGGCCCCCGGGGGCGCAGTTCTTC.

This chain links TRBV20-1 with TRBJ1-5, with a weak D call TRBD1 (5 bases). V lost 5 bases, J lost 0 bases, and 14 bases lay in between. Germline-derived CDR1 and CDR2 are DFQATT and SNEGSKA (reference sequence). The CDR3 is 15 residues long. The CDR3 region has the DNA TGCAGTGCTCCCACGGGACTTTTTAGCAATCAGCCCCAGCATTTT. Translation gives CSAPTGLFSNQPQHF.

This clonotype appeared many times. V and J are TRBV6-2 or TRBV6-3 and TRBJ1-6; D not resolved. With 4 bases removed from V and 6 bases from J, the gap between germline ends came to 10 bases. This CDR3 region has 14 residues. The germline V gene encodes CDR1 MNHEY and CDR2 SVGEGT. The CDR3 DNA follows: TGTGCCAGCAGTTTCAACGGAATTAATTCACCCCTCCACTTT. It encodes CASSFNGINSPLHF.

This clonotype has a handful of counts. The genes are TRBV28 and TRBJ1-1, with D possibly matching TRBD1 (6 bases). The V end lost 6 bases, the J end lost 3 bases, and 8 bases lay between the germline ends. CDR3 length: 12 amino acids. Germline V gives CDR1 MDHEN, CDR2 SYDVKM. CDR3 nucleotide sequence: TGTGCCAGCAGGCCAGGGGACACTGAAGCTTTCTTT. Amino acids: CASRPGDTEAFF.

V usage is TRBV6-2 or TRBV6-3 and J usage is TRBJ1-1, with TRBD1 as a possible D gene (6 bases). The CDR3 has 16 amino acids. Germline values: CDR1 MNHEY, CDR2 SVGEGT. The germline V and J ends were trimmed by 5 bases and 2 bases, with 18 bases remaining between them. The CDR3 nucleotides read TGTGCCAGCAGTCCTAGCCGGTGGGGGCTCAACACTGAAGCTTTCTTT. Translating it yields CASSPSRWGLNTEAFF.

The chain combines TRBV18 with TRBJ1-4; D unclear. Trimming left V 3 bases short and J 7 bases short, with 9 bases between. This CDR3 spans 13 amino acids. In germline, CDR1 is KGHSH, CDR2 LQKENI. The CDR3 coding sequence is TGTGCCAGCTCACCCGATCCTGCTGAAAAACTGTTTTTT. Translation gives CASSPDPAEKLFF.

This clonotype was found many times. The rearrangement links TRBV5-4 to TRBJ1-6; 7 bases match TRBD1. V was clipped by 0 bases and J by 9 bases; unmatched bases: 6. Germline assignment: CDR1 SGHNT and CDR2 YYREEE (reference sequence). The CDR3 totals 15 residues. The CDR3 DNA sequence: TGTGCCAGCAGCTTGGGACAGGGATTCGGTTCACCCCTCCACTTT. Translating it yields CASSLGQGFGSPLHF.

This clonotype was seen at least ten times. V gene TRBV29-1 combines with J gene TRBJ1-2; D may be TRBD1 (5 bases). This CDR3 spans 11 amino acids. From germline, CDR1 is SQVTM and CDR2 ANQGSEA. Trimming left V 7 bases short and J 3 bases short, with 9 bases between. The CDR3 DNA is TGCAGCGGGGGCGGTGACTATGGCTACACCTTC. It yields the protein CSGGGDYGYTF.

A few counts support this clonotype. This chain uses TRBV7-2 with TRBJ1-1; no clear D. Looked up from germline, CDR1 is SGHTA and CDR2 is FQGNSA. The CDR3 is 13 residues long. The V end was cut by 4 bases, the J end by 6 bases, with 12 bases between. DNA of the CDR3: TGTGCCAGCAGCTCCTCGGGGTCCGCTGAAGCTTTCTTT. This translates into CASSSSGSAEAFF.

The chain is built from TRBV4-2 and TRBJ2-7; 8 positions agree with TRBD2. J gave up 2 bases and V 3 bases, and 3 bases lay outside the gene matches. The CDR3 length is 14 residues. Germline V gives CDR1 LGHNA, CDR2 YNFKEQ. CDR3 residues: CASSHSSGPYEQYF. The CDR3 DNA reads TGTGCCAGCAGCCACTCTAGCGGGCCCTACGAGCAGTACTTC.

This clonotype was counted many times. This chain uses TRBV12-3 or TRBV12-4 with TRBJ2-7, with 9 bases matching TRBD2. Trimming cost V 1 base and J 7 bases; bases outside gene matches: 17. CDR3 size: 18 residues. CDR3 protein: CASSLDPPGAGGKKEQYF. Here the CDR3 DNA reads TGTGCCAGCAGTTTAGACCCCCCGGGGGCGGGGGGGAAGAAGGAGCAGTACTTC.

This clonotype was seen only a few times. This rearrangement joins TRBV9 to TRBJ1-6; maybe TRBD1 (6 bases). Germline CDR1 SGDLS, CDR2 YYNGEE. The CDR3 spans 15 residues. Trimming removed 3 bases at V and 6 bases at J, with 13 bases between. CDR3 in amino acids: CASSDSQGVNSPLHF. CDR3 bases: TGTGCCAGCAGCGACTCACAGGGAGTTAATTCACCCCTCCACTTT.